What follows is one T cell receptor beta chain and its context. This sample stems from a study of T cell repertoires in cytomegalovirus infection. The CDR3 has 12 residues. Germline V CDR1 and CDR2: MNHNY, SVGAGI (reference sequence). The V gene lost 6 bases and the J gene lost 7 bases, with 12 bases spanning the gap. TCRdb fed the reads into MiXCR, producing one record per CDR3 protein. Among roughly 150,000 distinct CDR3 sequences, 23% were seen once, and the ten largest hold approximately 11%. This TCR derives from a human donor in good health (CMV status not recorded). Some clones in this sample may be carry-over from other donors' samples. J is TRBJ1-2 and V is TRBV6-6; D might be TRBD1 (5 bases). Source material: PBMCs. For the CDR3, the DNA is TGTGCCAGCAGCCGCCCAGGGCCTGGCTACACCTTC. This translates into CASSRPGPGYTF.